A selection of T cell receptor beta chains follows, all from one sample in a study of T cells after yellow fever vaccination. TCRdb used MiXCR to reprocess the 5' RACE reads, holding one entry per CDR3 protein. The repertoire consists of tens of thousands of distinct CDR3 sequences, with 6.5% to 8.5% occurring once and the leading ten covering 22%. This specimen was PBMCs, either bulk or a sorted T-cell subset (CD4+, CD8+, memory, or dextramer-sorted; not recorded which), taken on the day of the first yellow fever vaccination. These TCRs come from a young man who received the YFV17D yellow fever vaccine. Each CDR3 is given with its conserved first and last residue. Each record gives: clone size, J gene, D gene, V gene, CDR3 DNA, CDR3 protein. The D gene is left open where the match is weak. Some rows have no size entry. The others give once, few or many, or a class for an expanded clone.

clone_size: many
j_call: TRBJ2-1
d_call: -
v_call: TRBV5-1
cdr3_nt: TGCGCCAGCAGCTTGGATCTCGGACTACACAATGAGCAGTTCTTC
cdr3_aa: CASSLDLGLHNEQFF

clone_size: many
j_call: TRBJ1-5
d_call: -
v_call: TRBV29-1
cdr3_nt: TGCAGCGTAATAGGTCCGGGAAATCAGCCCCAGCATTTT
cdr3_aa: CSVIGPGNQPQHF

clone_size: few
j_call: TRBJ2-7
d_call: -
v_call: TRBV4-2
cdr3_nt: TGTGCCAGCAGCCAAGAAGGTGCCTACCGAAGCTCCTACGAGCAGTACTTC
cdr3_aa: CASSQEGAYRSSYEQYF

clone_size: -
j_call: TRBJ1-5
d_call: -
v_call: TRBV4-2
cdr3_nt: TGTGCCAGCAGCCGAGCCCAGGGACCCAATCAGCCCCAGCATTTT
cdr3_aa: CASSRAQGPNQPQHF

clone_size: -
j_call: TRBJ2-6
d_call: -
v_call: TRBV3-1
cdr3_nt: TGTGCCAGCACCCAGCAGGTAACTGGGGCCAACGTCCTGACTTTC
cdr3_aa: CASTQQVTGANVLTF

clone_size: many
j_call: TRBJ2-3
d_call: -
v_call: TRBV20-1
cdr3_nt: TGCAGTGCTAGCTTACCCCCGGATACGCAGTATTTT
cdr3_aa: CSASLPPDTQYF

clone_size: many
j_call: TRBJ1-1
d_call: TRBD1
v_call: TRBV6-2/TRBV6-3
cdr3_nt: TGTGCCAGCAGTATCCGACCACAGGGGTCTATTAACACTGAAGCTTTCTTT
cdr3_aa: CASSIRPQGSINTEAFF

clone_size: -
j_call: TRBJ1-5
d_call: TRBD1
v_call: TRBV2
cdr3_nt: TGTGCCAGCCAAGACAGGGTCAGCAATCATCCCCAGCATTTT
cdr3_aa: CASQDRVSNHPQHF

clone_size: -
j_call: TRBJ2-3
d_call: -
v_call: TRBV12-3/TRBV12-4
cdr3_nt: TGTGCCAGCAGTTTAGCGCGCCGGGGGCTCTTTAGCACAGATACGCAGTATTTT
cdr3_aa: CASSLARRGLFSTDTQYF

clone_size: many
j_call: TRBJ1-2
d_call: TRBD1
v_call: TRBV7-9
cdr3_nt: TGTGCCAGCAGTTCGACAGGGGACGGAGGCTACACCTTC
cdr3_aa: CASSSTGDGGYTF

clone_size: many
j_call: TRBJ2-3
d_call: -
v_call: TRBV3-1
cdr3_nt: TGTGCCAGCAGCCAAGCCAGCGGTAGCACAGATACGCAGTATTTT
cdr3_aa: CASSQASGSTDTQYF

clone_size: -
j_call: TRBJ2-5
d_call: TRBD2
v_call: TRBV30
cdr3_nt: TGTGCCATGGGACTAGCGGGCCAGGAGACCCAGTACTTC
cdr3_aa: CAMGLAGQETQYF

clone_size: -
j_call: TRBJ1-2
d_call: -
v_call: TRBV3-1
cdr3_nt: TGTGCCAGCAGCCAAGGACAGGCCTGGGATGGCTACACCTTC
cdr3_aa: CASSQGQAWDGYTF

clone_size: few
j_call: TRBJ1-1
d_call: -
v_call: TRBV19
cdr3_nt: TGTGCCAGTAGCCAACAAGTCGGCACTGAAGCTTTCTTT
cdr3_aa: CASSQQVGTEAFF

clone_size: many
j_call: TRBJ2-3
d_call: -
v_call: TRBV12-3/TRBV12-4
cdr3_nt: TGTGCCAGCAGTTTAAGTCCCGTGAGCACAGATACGCAGTATTTT
cdr3_aa: CASSLSPVSTDTQYF

clone_size: many
j_call: TRBJ1-1
d_call: TRBD1
v_call: TRBV11-1
cdr3_nt: TGTGCCAGCAGCTTAGCACAGGGGAGCACTGAAGCTTTCTTT
cdr3_aa: CASSLAQGSTEAFF

clone_size: few
j_call: TRBJ1-1
d_call: -
v_call: TRBV20-1
cdr3_nt: TGCAGTGCTAAGAGGGGAAGGGACACTGAAGCTTTCTTT
cdr3_aa: CSAKRGRDTEAFF

clone_size: many
j_call: TRBJ2-6
d_call: -
v_call: TRBV6-5
cdr3_nt: TGTGCCAGCAGTTACTTCGGAACATCTGGGGCCAACGTCCTGACTTTC
cdr3_aa: CASSYFGTSGANVLTF

clone_size: many
j_call: TRBJ2-1
d_call: -
v_call: TRBV12-3/TRBV12-4
cdr3_nt: TGTGCCAGCAGGATACAGTGGGATGAGCAGTTCTTC
cdr3_aa: CASRIQWDEQFF

clone_size: -
j_call: TRBJ1-3
d_call: -
v_call: TRBV20-1
cdr3_nt: TGCAGTGCTAGCCCCGGTTCTGGAAACACCATATATTTT
cdr3_aa: CSASPGSGNTIYF

clone_size: many
j_call: TRBJ2-5
d_call: -
v_call: TRBV10-3
cdr3_nt: TGTGCCACCCTTGGGTCCCAAGAGACCCAGTACTTC
cdr3_aa: CATLGSQETQYF

clone_size: many
j_call: TRBJ1-6
d_call: -
v_call: TRBV3-1
cdr3_nt: TGTGCCAGCAGCCAAGGGTTTTGGGGAGCAACTAAAGGATCACCCCTCCACTTT
cdr3_aa: CASSQGFWGATKGSPLHF

clone_size: -
j_call: TRBJ2-7
d_call: -
v_call: TRBV11-2
cdr3_nt: TGTGCCAGCAGCTCACCACGGGGGGCCAGTCGACTCCGATACGAGCAGTACTTC
cdr3_aa: CASSSPRGASRLRYEQYF

clone_size: few
j_call: TRBJ2-4
d_call: -
v_call: TRBV4-3
cdr3_nt: TGCGCCAGCAGCCAAGATTTGGGTTCGCCTGCGCAAAACATTCAGTACTTC
cdr3_aa: CASSQDLGSPAQNIQYF

clone_size: few
j_call: TRBJ1-5
d_call: TRBD1
v_call: TRBV28
cdr3_nt: TGTGCCAGCAGTACCTCGGACAGGGGGTTTCAGCCCCAGCATTTT
cdr3_aa: CASSTSDRGFQPQHF

clone_size: -
j_call: TRBJ1-2
d_call: -
v_call: TRBV19
cdr3_nt: TGTGCCAGTAGTATGAGAGGGGTTTACTACACCTTC
cdr3_aa: CASSMRGVYYTF

clone_size: many
j_call: TRBJ2-4
d_call: -
v_call: TRBV6-5
cdr3_nt: TGTGCCAGCAGTTCTGGTGGTGCGGGTAACATTCAGTACTTC
cdr3_aa: CASSSGGAGNIQYF

clone_size: many
j_call: TRBJ2-5
d_call: TRBD2
v_call: TRBV20-1
cdr3_nt: TGCAGTGCTCGTCGGGGACTAGCGGGGACGGAGACCCAGTACTTC
cdr3_aa: CSARRGLAGTETQYF

clone_size: -
j_call: TRBJ1-6
d_call: -
v_call: TRBV29-1
cdr3_nt: TGCAGCGTTGAAGTGAGAGGGGTGAGTAATTCACCCCTCCACTTT
cdr3_aa: CSVEVRGVSNSPLHF

clone_size: many
j_call: TRBJ2-7
d_call: TRBD1
v_call: TRBV12-3/TRBV12-4
cdr3_nt: TGTGCCAGCAGGCCTAACCGACAGGGTGTAGGGGACTACGAGCAGTACTTC
cdr3_aa: CASRPNRQGVGDYEQYF

clone_size: -
j_call: TRBJ2-5
d_call: TRBD2
v_call: TRBV6-2/TRBV6-3
cdr3_nt: TGTGCCAGCAGTTACTCCGCTAGCGGGGATCTGGAGACCCAGTACTTC
cdr3_aa: CASSYSASGDLETQYF

clone_size: -
j_call: TRBJ1-1
d_call: -
v_call: TRBV6-4
cdr3_nt: TGTGCCAGCAGTGTCGGTCTTGGCACTGAAGCTTTCTTT
cdr3_aa: CASSVGLGTEAFF

clone_size: many
j_call: TRBJ2-7
d_call: TRBD1
v_call: TRBV4-1
cdr3_nt: TGCGCCAGCAGCTCACGGACAGGGCCGTTGGGCGAGCAGTACTTC
cdr3_aa: CASSSRTGPLGEQYF

clone_size: many
j_call: TRBJ2-5
d_call: TRBD2
v_call: TRBV7-2
cdr3_nt: TGTGCCAGCAGCCTAGCGGGGCGCCAAGAGACCCAGTACTTC
cdr3_aa: CASSLAGRQETQYF

clone_size: -
j_call: TRBJ2-4
d_call: TRBD2
v_call: TRBV7-2
cdr3_nt: TGTGCCAGCAGCCCCGGGGGGGCCAAAAACATTCTGTACTTC
cdr3_aa: CASSPGGAKNILYF

clone_size: many
j_call: TRBJ2-3
d_call: -
v_call: TRBV20-1
cdr3_nt: TGCAGTGCTAGGGGGACGGCGGATACGCAGTATTTT
cdr3_aa: CSARGTADTQYF

clone_size: many
j_call: TRBJ2-2
d_call: -
v_call: TRBV5-6
cdr3_nt: TGTGCCAGCAGCTTAACACCCACCGGGGAGCTGTTTTTT
cdr3_aa: CASSLTPTGELFF

clone_size: many
j_call: TRBJ2-1
d_call: TRBD2
v_call: TRBV30
cdr3_nt: TGTGCCTGGGAGCGGGGGCCGGGGTTTTCCGAGCAGTTCTTC
cdr3_aa: CAWERGPGFSEQFF

clone_size: few
j_call: TRBJ1-3
d_call: TRBD1
v_call: TRBV3-1
cdr3_nt: TGTGCCAGCAGCCCGACAGGGAGAGTTGCTGGAAACACCATATATTTT
cdr3_aa: CASSPTGRVAGNTIYF

clone_size: many
j_call: TRBJ2-7
d_call: -
v_call: TRBV6-2/TRBV6-3
cdr3_nt: TGTGCCAGCAGTTACTTCAGCCGCTACGAGCAGTACTTC
cdr3_aa: CASSYFSRYEQYF

clone_size: many
j_call: TRBJ2-3
d_call: -
v_call: TRBV12-5
cdr3_nt: TGTGCTAGTGGTTTAGATGATACGCAGTATTTT
cdr3_aa: CASGLDDTQYF

clone_size: few
j_call: TRBJ2-2
d_call: -
v_call: TRBV3-1
cdr3_nt: TGTGCCAGCAGCCAGGGAGTGAACACCGGGGAGCTGTTTTTT
cdr3_aa: CASSQGVNTGELFF

clone_size: many
j_call: TRBJ2-3
d_call: -
v_call: TRBV3-1
cdr3_nt: TGTGCCAGCAGCCAGCAGGTCCAATCTTTAGATACGCAGTATTTT
cdr3_aa: CASSQQVQSLDTQYF